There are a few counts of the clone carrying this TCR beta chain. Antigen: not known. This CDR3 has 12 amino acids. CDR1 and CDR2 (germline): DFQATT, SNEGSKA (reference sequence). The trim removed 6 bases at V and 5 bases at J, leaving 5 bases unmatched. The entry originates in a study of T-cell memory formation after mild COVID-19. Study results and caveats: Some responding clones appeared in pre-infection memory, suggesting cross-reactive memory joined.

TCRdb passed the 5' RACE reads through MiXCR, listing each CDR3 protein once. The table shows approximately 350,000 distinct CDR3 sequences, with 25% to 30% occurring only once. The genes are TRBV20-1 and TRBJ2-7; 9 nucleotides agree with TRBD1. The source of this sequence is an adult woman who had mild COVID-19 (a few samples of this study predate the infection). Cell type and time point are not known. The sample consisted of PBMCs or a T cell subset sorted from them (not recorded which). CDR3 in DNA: TGCAGTGCCCAACAGGGGGCCCACGAGCAGTACTTC. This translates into CSAQQGAHEQYF.